This entry lists 15 T cell receptor beta chains sequenced from one sample in a study of cytomegalovirus exposure and HLA in healthy donors. Clones were sequenced by immunoSEQ multiplex PCR, and TCRdb holds only the in-frame ones, with some missing. The sample carries approximately 120,000 clones, about nine tenths recorded once. The material sequenced was PBMCs. Receptor source: a woman aged 18-35 years in good health and CMV-seronegative.

The chain is built from TRBV19 and TRBJ2-2, with D tentatively TRBD2 (5 bases). The V gene lost 5 bases and the J gene lost 6 bases, with 13 bases spanning the gap. Germline V CDR1 and CDR2: LNHDA, SQIVND (reference sequence). The CDR3 totals 14 residues. The CDR3, as DNA: TGTGCCAGTAGTCCAATAGAGGGATCCGGGGAGCTGTTTTTT. This encodes CASSPIEGSGELFF.

The genes are TRBV2 and TRBJ2-7, with 7 nucleotides matching TRBD2. The CDR3 consists of 16 residues. J lost 1 base, V lost 2 bases, and 8 bases had no gene match. Germline values: CDR1 SNHLY, CDR2 FYNNEI. CDR3 in amino acids: CASSETSGTPSYEQYF. The CDR3 DNA follows: TGTGCCAGCAGTGAAACAAGCGGGACTCCTTCCTACGAGCAGTACTTC.

This chain connects TRBV5-1 to TRBJ2-7; 9 nucleotides agree with TRBD1. Germline lookup yields CDR1 SGHRS and CDR2 YFSETQ. The CDR3 runs to 16 residues. With 0 bases clipped from V and 2 bases from J, the junction kept 6 bases outside the gene matches. CDR3 amino acids: CASSLATGTGTYEQYF. The CDR3 bases are TGCGCCAGCAGCTTGGCCACCGGGACAGGGACCTACGAGCAGTACTTC.

The chain links TRBV11-1 to TRBJ2-3; D might be TRBD1 (6 bases). The CDR3 runs 15 residues. Germline values: CDR1 SGHAT, CDR2 FQDESV (reference sequence). V was shortened by 5 bases and J by 3 bases, with 15 bases between the two germline ends. The CDR3 loop is CASSLEGRGTDTQYF. The DNA of the CDR3 is TGTGCCAGCAGCCTAGAAGGCAGGGGAACAGATACGCAGTATTTT.

CDR3 loop: CASSYFGSSYNEQFF. Here the CDR3 DNA reads TGTGCCAGCAGTTACTTCGGGAGTTCCTACAATGAGCAGTTCTTC. This sequence joins TRBV6-5 and TRBJ2-1; D perhaps matches TRBD2 (6 bases). Looked up from germline, CDR1 is MNHEY and CDR2 is SVGAGI. The ends were cut back, 1 base at V and 1 base at J, with 8 bases in the middle. The CDR3 is made up of 15 amino acids.

This chain joins TRBV18 and TRBJ1-2; 10 nucleotides align to TRBD1. The junction had 8 bases not matched to a gene; V was cut back by 2 bases and J by 2 bases. The CDR3 runs 17 residues. From germline, CDR1 is KGHSH and CDR2 LQKENI. CDR3: CASSPGGTGERNYGYTF. DNA of the CDR3: TGTGCCAGCTCACCAGGAGGGACAGGGGAAAGGAACTATGGCTACACCTTC.

The V gene is TRBV29-1, the J gene TRBJ2-7; 11 bases fit TRBD2. Per the germline V gene, CDR1 is SQVTM and CDR2 is ANQGSEA. The CDR3 extends over 14 amino acids. The V and J ends lost 4 bases and 5 bases, in that order; junction bases with no gene match: 7. The CDR3 loop is CSVVEPSGRNEQYF. The CDR3 nucleotides are TGCAGCGTTGTAGAGCCTAGCGGGAGGAACGAGCAGTACTTC.

The chain links TRBV27 to TRBJ2-6; TRBD1 matches 7 bases. The CDR3 is made up of 14 amino acids. CDR1 and CDR2 (germline): MNHEY, SMNVEV (reference sequence). Germline trimming cut 11 bases from V and 1 base from J; bases unmatched to any gene: 5. CDR3 loop: CAASGGSGANVLTF. In DNA form, the CDR3 reads TGTGCCGCGTCAGGGGGTTCTGGGGCCAACGTCCTGACTTTC.

This clone was seen repeatedly, ten times or more. The chain couples TRBV6-4 to TRBJ2-1, with a possible D match to TRBD1 (5 bases). Germline CDR1 MRHNA, CDR2 SNTAGT. Trimming cost V 2 bases and J 9 bases, with 11 bases left between them. This CDR3 is 13 amino acids long. The CDR3 region has the DNA TGTGCCAGCAGTGACGGCGAAAGGGGTGAGCAGTTCTTC. Translated, it gives CASSDGERGEQFF.

The rearrangement uses TRBV5-1 and TRBJ2-7, with 8 bases identical to TRBD2. CDR1 SGHRS and CDR2 YFSETQ come from the germline V gene. CDR3 length equals 15 residues. The junction had 10 bases not matched to a gene; V was cut back by 4 bases and J by 4 bases. CDR3 coding DNA: TGCGCCAGCAGCCCGGGGGGGTCAGGGTCGTACGAGCAGTACTTC. This codes for CASSPGGSGSYEQYF.

The chain is built from TRBV19 and TRBJ2-7, with D tentatively TRBD2 (5 bases). This CDR3 region has 14 residues. In germline, CDR1 is LNHDA, CDR2 SQIVND (reference sequence). The V gene lost 2 bases and the J gene lost 2 bases, with 10 bases spanning the gap. CDR3 nucleotide sequence: TGTGCCAGTAGTATATCTAGCAGAGCCTACGAGCAGTACTTC. It yields the protein CASSISSRAYEQYF.

This chain connects TRBV10-3 to TRBJ2-1; perhaps TRBD2 as D (5 bases). Trimming took off 4 bases at V and 3 bases at J, with 10 bases between the two ends. The CDR3 covers 14 residues. Germline CDR1 ENHRY, CDR2 SYGVKD. CDR3 in amino acids: CAISAAEGYNEQFF. As DNA, the CDR3 is TGTGCCATCAGTGCAGCGGAAGGCTACAATGAGCAGTTCTTC.

This clone was observed a handful of times. Sequence at one end of the junction differs from germline and may be a read error. This sequence joins TRBV28 and TRBJ2-7; maybe TRBD1 (6 bases). The V gene's germline CDR1 is MDHEN and CDR2 SYDVKM. This CDR3 has 11 amino acids. This chain's CDR3 is CASAFLQGLDF. The CDR3 nucleotides read TGTGCCAGTGCGTTCTTACAGGGTTTGGACTTC.

The chain carries TRBV5-1 and TRBJ2-5; 11 bases line up with TRBD2. The J segment lost 5 bases and the V segment lost 7 bases, leaving 13 bases of the junction unmatched. The CDR3 has 16 residues. CDR1 SGHRS and CDR2 YFSETQ come from the germline V gene. The CDR3 nucleotides are TGCGCCAGCGCACCCCACCTAGCGGGAGGTCGGGAGACCCAGTACTTC. It codes for CASAPHLAGGRETQYF.

In its sample, this clone was seen once. J is TRBJ2-7 and V is TRBV19; 7 bases fit TRBD1. The V and J ends lost 6 bases and 1 base, in that order; junction bases with no gene match: 3. There are 13 residues in the CDR3. Germline assignment: CDR1 LNHDA and CDR2 SQIVND (reference sequence). This chain's CDR3 is CASRGQASYEQYF. The CDR3 nucleotides are TGTGCCAGTAGAGGACAGGCTTCCTACGAGCAGTACTTC.